This T cell receptor (beta chain) was captured by sequencing in a study of cytomegalovirus exposure and HLA in healthy donors. Study results and limitations: In an earlier analysis, in 540 or so donors, most V segments appeared productive either ~90% or ~30% of the time. Based on reports, TCR beta sequences accurately predicted HLA-A and HLA-B alleles for most subjects.

PCR used 60 Vbeta primers and 13 Jbeta primers. Methods used by the authors: Roughly 11 million shared chains were among the approximately 87 million unique TCR beta chains that a later analysis counted. Clones were sequenced by immunoSEQ multiplex PCR, and TCRdb holds only the in-frame ones, with some missing. V and J calls and clone size are those listed in that table; D and trimming were worked out from the DNA. This sample has under 250,000 clones, with about 81% found just once. V lost 2 bases to trimming and J lost 2 bases, with 6 bases between them. CDR1 and CDR2 (germline): SQVTM, ANQGSEA. This CDR3 contains 13 residues. The table lists this clone with a few counts. Antigen unknown.

Sequencing used PBMCs. The J gene is TRBJ2-2, the V gene TRBV29-1; D may be TRBD2 (5 bases). This TCR was sampled from a man aged 35 to 55 in good health and CMV-seropositive. The CDR3 spells CSVETGNTGELFF. The CDR3 nucleotides read TGCAGCGTTGAAACGGGAAACACCGGGGAGCTGTTTTTT.